This TCR beta chain was identified during a study of shared clonotypes between healthy human individuals. Findings of the study overall: Among donors, the sharing of clonotypes was expected to be influenced by sequencing depth.

A remark on this clone: What it recognizes is unknown.

Sorted-subset replicate PCR reactions contained roughly 190 ng DNA, corresponding to 29,000 or so T cell genomes. TCRdb's copy holds only in-frame clones and misses some; the assay was immunoSEQ multiplex PCR. The table shows 1.5 million to 2.5 million clones, with less than 95% occurring only once. Naive CD8 cells were CD45RO-negative, positively selected for CCR7, excluding terminally differentiated effector memory CD45RA+ cells. Germline CDR1 and CDR2: MDHEN and SYDVKM. CDR3 length: 15 amino acids. With 6 bases clipped from V and 10 bases from J, the junction kept 10 bases outside the gene matches.

The V call is TRBV28, the J call TRBJ1-6, with 9 bases aligning to TRBD1. The sequence was collected from a young man in good health. The specimen was naive CD8+ T cells sorted from blood. CDR3 residues: CASSSFGTGLSPLHF. The CDR3 DNA is TGTGCCAGCAGCTCATTCGGGACAGGGCTGTCACCCCTCCACTTT.